Reported below is one TCR beta chain. This entry is derived from a study of blood T cell repertoires in COVID-19. Turning to the study itself: Samples representing acute and convalescent COVID-19 were sourced from the United States, Italy and Spain. Sources were T cells, B-cell-depleted T cells, or PBMCs; the material itself was cDNA or gDNA.

The length of the CDR3 is 14 residues. Germline CDR1 reads SGHTA; CDR2 reads FQGNSA. Trimming pared 1 base from V and 9 bases from J, leaving 13 bases between. Original processing notes: From reference gene primer amplification, estimates of nucleated cell counts were derived. TCRdb's table, derived via immunoSEQ multiplex PCR, lists solely in-frame clones and lacks some. Clone size and the V and J calls come from that table; the DNA yielded D and trimming. This sample carries fewer than 150,000 clones, around 82% of them seen once, and the ten largest clones take more than 7%. The J gene is TRBJ2-4, the V gene TRBV7-2, with D maybe TRBD1 (7 bases). This TCR came from a human donor in a cohort sampled during active COVID-19. The sequenced material came from peripheral blood. CDR3 in amino acids: CASSLVGGGGIQYF. The CDR3 region has the DNA TGTGCCAGCAGCTTAGTAGGAGGGGGCGGCATTCAGTACTTC.